This T cell receptor beta chain derives from a study of T cell repertoires in cytomegalovirus infection. General study results and limits: The cumulative frequency of public TCR beta families identified carriers of CMV plus the relevant HLA.

TCRdb recomputed calls from the reads with MiXCR, one row per CDR3 protein. The table lists roughly 500,000 distinct CDR3 sequences, 30% to 40% of them singletons, with under 20% in the top ten. This clonotype appeared a few times. The antigen remains unidentified. The length of the CDR3 is 15 residues. Germline V gene sequence: CDR1 MNHNY, CDR2 SVGAGI (reference sequence). The junction had 7 bases not matched to a gene; V was cut back by 5 bases and J by 4 bases. The rearrangement uses TRBV6-6 and TRBJ2-5; 10 positions match TRBD2. The input for sequencing was cultured PBMCs, taken from culture after CMV antigen stimulation. The clonotype comes from a human donor in good health (CMV status not recorded). Some clones in this sample may be carry-over from other donors' samples. CDR3 sequence (DNA): TGTGCCAGCAGTCGGAGGAGCGGGGGGGGAGAGACCCAGTACTTC. This codes for CASSRRSGGGETQYF.